This is a list of T cell receptor beta chains from one sample in a study of T cell responses to AZD1222 COVID-19 vaccine. The method was immunoSEQ multiplex PCR; TCRdb's version includes in-frame clones alone and lacks a portion of them. The profile shows roughly 150,000 clones, about nine tenths of them singletons. This specimen was peripheral blood, taken 28 days after the second AZD1222 dose. The receptors were gathered from an adult who received the AZD1222 COVID-19 vaccine. CDR3s include the opening cysteine and the closing phenylalanine or tryptophan. D genes are given only for firm matches. Some rows have no size entry. The others give once, few or many, or a class for an expanded clone.

>13|NA|NA|TRBV30|TRBJ1-3
CAFAQGAGNTIYF
TGTGCCTTTGCCCAAGGGGCTGGAAACACCATATATTTT
>15|once|TRBD1|TRBV7-3|TRBJ2-5
CASSLSGTGGETQYF
TGTGCCAGCAGCTTAAGTGGGACAGGGGGAGAGACCCAGTACTTC
>14|few|TRBD1|TRBV28|TRBJ1-1
CASRHDRGNTEAFF
TGTGCCAGCAGACATGACAGGGGGAACACTGAAGCTTTCTTT
>14|NA|NA|TRBV24-1|TRBJ1-2
CATSDRTGSYGYTF
TGTGCCACCAGTGATCGGACGGGTTCCTATGGCTACACCTTC
>16|NA|TRBD1|TRBV23-1|TRBJ2-7
CASSQSLAGQGYEQYF
TGCGCCAGCAGTCAATCACTGGCTGGACAGGGCTACGAGCAGTACTTC
>14|NA|NA|TRBV28|TRBJ1-1
CASSPGHQNTEAFF
TGTGCCAGCAGTCCGGGACACCAGAACACTGAAGCTTTCTTT
>14|once|NA|TRBV11-2|TRBJ2-2
CASSSLGSTGELFF
TGTGCCAGCAGCTCCCTTGGGAGCACCGGGGAGCTGTTTTTT
>15|few|NA|TRBV9|TRBJ1-2
CASSVSPETSYGYTF
TGTGCCAGCAGCGTATCTCCAGAAACCTCCTATGGCTACACCTTC
>12|NA|NA|TRBV30|TRBJ1-4
CAWSVRSEKLFF
TGTGCCTGGAGTGTACGTAGCGAAAAACTGTTTTTT
>12|NA|NA|TRBV30|TRBJ1-6
CAWNQPNSPLHF
TGTGCCTGGAACCAGCCTAATTCACCCCTCCACTTT
>15|NA|NA|TRBV28|TRBJ1-5
CASTQWGFSNQPQHF
TGTGCCAGCACCCAGTGGGGATTTAGCAATCAGCCCCAGCATTTT
>13|NA|NA|TRBV14|TRBJ1-5
CASSQDLGQPQHF
TGTGCCAGCAGCCAAGATTTAGGTCAGCCCCAGCATTTT
>13|NA|NA|TRBV6-4|TRBJ1-1
CASSSAENTEAFF
TGTGCCAGCAGTTCGGCCGAGAACACTGAAGCTTTCTTT
>15|NA|TRBD1|TRBV3-1/TRBV3-2|TRBJ1-2
CASSQQDRVNYGYTF
TGTGCCAGCAGCCAGCAGGACAGGGTCAACTATGGCTACACCTTC
>15|once|TRBD2|TRBV9|TRBJ2-1
CASSASSGLHNEQFF
TGTGCCAGCAGCGCCTCTTCGGGACTACACAATGAGCAGTTCTTC
>15|NA|NA|TRBV19|TRBJ2-2
CASSIPRGAAGELFF
TGTGCCAGTAGTATCCCCCGGGGCGCGGCCGGGGAGCTGTTTTTT
>12|NA|NA|TRBV7-9|TRBJ1-2
CASTLRNYGYTF
TGTGCCAGCACCCTGAGGAACTATGGCTACACCTTC
>14|NA|TRBD1|TRBV27|TRBJ2-7
CASSPGTGGYEQYF
TGTGCCAGCAGTCCAGGGACAGGGGGCTACGAGCAGTACTTC
>14|NA|NA|TRBV5-1|TRBJ2-3
CASSAGTSTDTQYF
TGCGCCAGCAGCGCCGGGACTAGCACAGATACGCAGTATTTT
>13|NA|TRBD1|TRBV6-5|TRBJ1-5
CASSRQGGQPQHF
TGTGCCAGCAGTCGACAGGGTGGACAGCCCCAGCATTTT
>16|NA|TRBD1|TRBV19|TRBJ1-2
CASSSTLDRAQVGYTF
TGTGCCAGTAGTTCAACCTTAGACAGGGCCCAAGTTGGCTACACCTTC
>13|NA|NA|TRBV18|TRBJ1-4
CASSPEIQEKLFF
TGTGCCAGCTCACCAGAAATTCAAGAAAAACTGTTTTTT
>17|NA|TRBD1|TRBV3-1/TRBV3-2|TRBJ2-6
CASSQSGRGSGANVLTF
TGTGCCAGCAGCCAATCGGGCAGGGGGTCGGGGGCCAACGTCCTGACTTTC
>15|NA|NA|TRBV27|TRBJ1-2
CASSIVGREGYGYTF
TGTGCCAGCAGCATAGTGGGCAGGGAGGGATATGGCTACACCTTC
>15|NA|NA|TRBV5-4|TRBJ1-1
CASSLDRREGTEAFF
TGTGCCAGCAGCTTGGACCGCCGGGAAGGAACTGAAGCTTTCTTT
>13|NA|NA|TRBV10-2|TRBJ2-3
CASTGPSTDTQYF
TGCGCCAGCACAGGACCAAGTACAGATACGCAGTATTTT
>13|NA|NA|TRBV27|TRBJ1-5
CASSTGGNQPQHF
TGTGCCAGTTCTACAGGCGGCAATCAGCCCCAGCATTTT
>14|NA|NA|TRBV15|TRBJ2-5
CATSNQGRQETQYF
TGTGCCACCAGTAACCAGGGGCGGCAAGAGACCCAGTACTTC
>12|NA|NA|TRBV7-9|TRBJ2-3
CASSLPPYTQYF
TGTGCCAGCAGCTTACCCCCCTATACGCAGTATTTT
>12|once|NA|TRBV28|TRBJ2-7
CAAGTSSYEQYF
TGTGCCGCCGGGACATCGTCCTACGAGCAGTACTTC